Listed below are T cell receptor beta chains from one sample, sequenced in a study of blood T cell repertoires in COVID-19. Clones were sequenced by immunoSEQ multiplex PCR, and TCRdb holds only the in-frame ones, with some missing. The sample records over 75,000 clones, about 90% being singletons. The sequenced sample was peripheral blood. All receptors derive from a man in his fifties or sixties with COVID-19, enrolled during active disease. Each CDR3 is given with its conserved first and last residue. The D gene is left open where the match is weak. Only part of the rows carry a size: once, few, many, or a class if the clone is expanded.

cdr3_nt | cdr3_aa | clone_size | cdr3_length | d_call | j_call | v_call
TGTGCCAGCAGCCAGGGTGACTATGGCTACACCTTC | CASSQGDYGYTF | - | 12 | - | TRBJ1-2 | TRBV7-2
TGTGCCAGCAGAAACAGGGGGAGCTCCTATAATTCACCCCTCCACTTT | CASRNRGSSYNSPLHF | - | 16 | TRBD1 | TRBJ1-6 | TRBV28
TGTGCCAGCACTCTGCGCGGTCAAGGGACCCAGTACTTC | CASTLRGQGTQYF | - | 13 | - | TRBJ2-5 | TRBV19
TGCGCCAGCAGCCAAGATCCCGGGGGAAGTTCCTACAATGAGCAGTTCTTC | CASSQDPGGSSYNEQFF | - | 17 | - | TRBJ2-1 | TRBV4-1
TGTGCCAGCAGCTCCAACCGGAGGAACGAGCAGTACTTC | CASSSNRRNEQYF | - | 13 | - | TRBJ2-7 | TRBV7-3
TGCGCCAGCAGCACGACAGGGGGGACCTACGAGCAGTACTTC | CASSTTGGTYEQYF | once | 14 | TRBD1 | TRBJ2-7 | TRBV5-1
TGTGCCAGCAGTCAGGACAGGGGAGTTGAAGCTTTCTTT | CASSQDRGVEAFF | - | 13 | TRBD1 | TRBJ1-1 | TRBV3-1/TRBV3-2
TGTGTCACCCGCCCCGGGGGGGGGCTTGGCACCGGGGAGCTGTTTTTT | CVTRPGGGLGTGELFF | - | 16 | TRBD2 | TRBJ2-2 | TRBV5-4
TGTGCCAGCAGTGAAGCGCGGGGGGGTGAGCAGTTCTTC | CASSEARGGEQFF | - | 13 | TRBD2 | TRBJ2-1 | TRBV2
TGTGCCAGCACCGAAATACAGGGCTCTGGAAACACCATATATTTT | CASTEIQGSGNTIYF | - | 15 | - | TRBJ1-3 | TRBV2
TGTGCCAGCAGTTACTCGAGGCAGGGGGTTGGCTACACCTTC | CASSYSRQGVGYTF | - | 14 | TRBD1 | TRBJ1-2 | TRBV6-5
TGTGCCAGCAGTTACTCGGGCCGTGTGAACACTGAAGCTTTCTTT | CASSYSGRVNTEAFF | - | 15 | - | TRBJ1-1 | TRBV6-5
TGTGCTAGCAGCTCCCGACAGCCTAACTATGGCTACACCTTC | CASSSRQPNYGYTF | - | 14 | - | TRBJ1-2 | TRBV7-7
TGTGCCAGTACCCTTCAGCCGACAGGCTACACCGGGGAGCTGTTTTTT | CASTLQPTGYTGELFF | - | 16 | - | TRBJ2-2 | TRBV19
TGTGCCTGGAGTACCGGACAGGGACGGCAGCCCCAGCATTTT | CAWSTGQGRQPQHF | - | 14 | TRBD1 | TRBJ1-5 | TRBV30
TGTGCCACCAGCAAAAAGGACAGGGGGCGTCACAATGAGCAGTTCTTC | CATSKKDRGRHNEQFF | - | 16 | TRBD1 | TRBJ2-1 | TRBV24-1
TGCGCCAGCAGCTTGGGCCAGGCAGGGGGCAAACACGAGCAGTACTTC | CASSLGQAGGKHEQYF | - | 16 | TRBD1 | TRBJ2-7 | TRBV5-1
TGTGCCAGTAGTATAATGGCAGGGGGCGCGACTGAAGCTTTCTTT | CASSIMAGGATEAFF | - | 15 | TRBD1 | TRBJ1-1 | TRBV19
TGTGCCAGCAGCTTGGACAGGCTGAACACCGGGGAGCTGTTTTTT | CASSLDRLNTGELFF | - | 15 | - | TRBJ2-2 | TRBV5-4
TGTGCCAGCAGCTTGGAGCCCGGCTCTGGAAACACCATATATTTT | CASSLEPGSGNTIYF | - | 15 | - | TRBJ1-3 | TRBV5-4
TGTGCCAGCTGCCTGGACCTACAGGGGGTCTATGGCTACACCTTC | CASCLDLQGVYGYTF | - | 15 | TRBD1 | TRBJ1-2 | TRBV16
TGTGCCAGCAGGCTGCTTCCTGTGCCGGGACTTAATTCACCCCTCCACTTT | CASRLLPVPGLNSPLHF | - | 17 | - | TRBJ1-6 | TRBV4-2
TGTGCCACCAGTGACAGAAGGAGGGGGCAATACAATGAGCAGTTCTTC | CATSDRRRGQYNEQFF | few | 16 | - | TRBJ2-1 | TRBV24-1
TGCGCCAGCAGCCTGGGCCAGGGGGCCTCCTACGAGCAGTACTTC | CASSLGQGASYEQYF | - | 15 | TRBD1 | TRBJ2-7 | TRBV5-1
TGTGCCAGCAGTGAAGCGGCGGCGGGGCGAACCTACGAGCAGTACTTC | CASSEAAAGRTYEQYF | - | 16 | - | TRBJ2-7 | TRBV2
TGCGCCAGCAGCCCCTACCCGGGGGGCGCGGGTCAGCCCCAGCATTTT | CASSPYPGGAGQPQHF | once | 16 | - | TRBJ1-5 | TRBV4-1
TGTGCCAGCAGTCCAATCGGGACAGGGCGGACTGAAGCTTTCTTT | CASSPIGTGRTEAFF | - | 15 | TRBD1 | TRBJ1-1 | TRBV6-2/TRBV6-3
TGTGCCTGGAGACGGTCTCCGTTACTATATGGCTACACCTTC | CAWRRSPLLYGYTF | - | 14 | - | TRBJ1-2 | TRBV30
TGTGCCAGCAGCTGGGGGACAGGGGATGAGCAGTACTTC | CASSWGTGDEQYF | - | 13 | TRBD1 | TRBJ2-7 | TRBV5-6
TGTGCCAGCAGTTACCAGGGGCGGCTGGGTGGCTACACCTTC | CASSYQGRLGGYTF | - | 14 | - | TRBJ1-2 | TRBV6-5
TGTGCCAGCAGCCAAGTTCCCCGCGTGGGCTACACCTTC | CASSQVPRVGYTF | - | 13 | - | TRBJ1-2 | TRBV3-1/TRBV3-2
TGTGCCAGCAGCCAAGTAAACAGGGGGCGGGATACGCAGTATTTT | CASSQVNRGRDTQYF | - | 15 | TRBD1 | TRBJ2-3 | TRBV3-1/TRBV3-2
TGTGCCAGCAGTGAATATCAGGGAACTCACTATGGCTACACCTTC | CASSEYQGTHYGYTF | - | 15 | - | TRBJ1-2 | TRBV25-1
TGTGCCAGCAGCTGGACTAGGGGCGGTTCACCCCTCCACTTT | CASSWTRGGSPLHF | - | 14 | - | TRBJ1-6 | TRBV28
TGCGCCAGCAGCTTGATGCCAGTCAGCACAGATACGCAGTATTTT | CASSLMPVSTDTQYF | - | 15 | - | TRBJ2-3 | TRBV5-1
TGTGCCAGTACCCTGGGCAGTAAGAACACTGAAGCTTTCTTT | CASTLGSKNTEAFF | - | 14 | - | TRBJ1-1 | TRBV19
TGCAGCGTGGGAACAGGGTCCCAAAATTCACCCCTCCACTTT | CSVGTGSQNSPLHF | - | 14 | - | TRBJ1-6 | TRBV29-1
TGTGCCAGCAGCTATCAGGGATACACTGAAGCTTTCTTT | CASSYQGYTEAFF | - | 13 | - | TRBJ1-1 | TRBV5-4
TGTGCCTGGAGTGTAAGTCATGAGGGTGGCTACACCTTC | CAWSVSHEGGYTF | many | 13 | - | TRBJ1-2 | TRBV30
TGTGCCAGCAGTGACCGAGGGGAAGCTTTCTTT | CASSDRGEAFF | - | 11 | - | TRBJ1-1 | TRBV12-3/TRBV12-4
TGTGCCACCAGCTCGTGGGGTCTGGGACAGGGGGTATCTGAAGCTTTCTTT | CATSSWGLGQGVSEAFF | few | 17 | TRBD1 | TRBJ1-1 | TRBV15
TGTGCCAGCAGCAACGGACTAGGAGGCACAGATACGCAGTATTTT | CASSNGLGGTDTQYF | - | 15 | TRBD2 | TRBJ2-3 | TRBV5-4
TGTGCCAGCTCACCGACGGACAGGGGGAACACTGAAGCTTTCTTT | CASSPTDRGNTEAFF | - | 15 | TRBD1 | TRBJ1-1 | TRBV18
TGTGCCAGCTTAATCGAAGGTGGCAGGCAGAATTCACCCCTCCACTTT | CASLIEGGRQNSPLHF | once | 16 | - | TRBJ1-6 | TRBV7-2
TGTGCCAGCAGCCCCAGGCCAGGGGCCGACACTGAAGCTTTCTTT | CASSPRPGADTEAFF | few | 15 | - | TRBJ1-1 | TRBV5-6
TGCGCCAGCAGCTTGGATCAGGACAATGAGCAGTTCTTC | CASSLDQDNEQFF | - | 13 | - | TRBJ2-1 | TRBV5-1
TGTGCCTGGAGTGGCTCGGACTCAAGCTCCTACGAGCAGTACTTC | CAWSGSDSSSYEQYF | - | 15 | - | TRBJ2-7 | TRBV30
TGTGCCAGCAGGGGAGGACGGACCGGCACTGAAGCTTTCTTT | CASRGGRTGTEAFF | - | 14 | - | TRBJ1-1 | TRBV2
TGTGCCAGCAGTTTCCCTGGACAGGTAAGCTCCTATAATTCACCCCTCCACTTT | CASSFPGQVSSYNSPLHF | once | 18 | TRBD1 | TRBJ1-6 | TRBV28
TGTGCCAGTAGTTCCCGGCCAGGGGCTAATTCACCCCTCCACTTT | CASSSRPGANSPLHF | - | 15 | - | TRBJ1-6 | TRBV19